Reported below is one TCR beta chain. Lesional scalp punch biopsies and peripheral blood came from alopecia areata patients. This sample stems from a study of CD8+ T cells in alopecia areata. Study-wide context: Tofacitinib continued for 6 to 18 months and was then withheld for 6 months.

Extraction and reverse transcription of RNA yielded cDNA as the sequencing template. This table comes from immunoSEQ multiplex PCR, and its TCRdb copy is limited to in-frame clones, with some not included. Of some 200,000 clones listed, just under 60% are singletons. The CDR3 has 15 residues. Germline CDR1 and CDR2: SEHNR and FQNEAQ (reference sequence). J was trimmed by 1 base and V by 6 bases; bases with no gene match: 0. The gene calls are TRBV7-9 and TRBJ2-2, with 12 bases fitting TRBD2. The clonotype originates from a human donor with alopecia areata. Sequenced material: CD4+ T cells sorted from blood, taken at week 0. The CDR3 sequence: CASRTSGGNTGELFF. DNA of the CDR3: TGTGCCAGCAGGACTAGCGGGGGGAACACCGGGGAGCTGTTTTTT.